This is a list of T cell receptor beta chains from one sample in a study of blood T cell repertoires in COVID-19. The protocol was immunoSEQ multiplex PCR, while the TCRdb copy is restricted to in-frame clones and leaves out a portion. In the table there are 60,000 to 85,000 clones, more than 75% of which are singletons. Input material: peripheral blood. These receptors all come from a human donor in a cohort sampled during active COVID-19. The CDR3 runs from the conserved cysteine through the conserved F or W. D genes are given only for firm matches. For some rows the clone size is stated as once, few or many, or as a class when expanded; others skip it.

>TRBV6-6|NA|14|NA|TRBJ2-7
CASSPTGLNHEQYF
TGTGCCAGCAGCCCCACAGGGTTAAACCACGAGCAGTACTTC
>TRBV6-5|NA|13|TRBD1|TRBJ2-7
CASSKGQGHEQYF
TGTGCCAGCAGCAAAGGACAGGGACACGAGCAGTACTTC
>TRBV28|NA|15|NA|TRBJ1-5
CASSLGADGNQPQHF
TGTGCCAGCAGTCTGGGAGCCGACGGGAATCAGCCCCAGCATTTT
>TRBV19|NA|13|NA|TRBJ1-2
CASSTLLAPGYTF
TGTGCCAGTAGTACCCTTTTAGCACCCGGCTACACCTTC
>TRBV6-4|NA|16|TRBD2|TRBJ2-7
CASSDLLAGEPYEQYF
TGTGCCAGCAGTGACTTGCTAGCGGGAGAACCCTACGAGCAGTACTTC
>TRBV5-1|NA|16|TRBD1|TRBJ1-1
CASSSMGGQANTEAFF
TGCGCCAGCAGCTCCATGGGAGGACAGGCGAACACTGAAGCTTTCTTT
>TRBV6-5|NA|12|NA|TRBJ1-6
CACKDFNSPLHF
TGTGCCTGTAAGGACTTTAATTCACCCCTCCACTTT
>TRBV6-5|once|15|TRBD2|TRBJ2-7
CASSYVAGGPYEQYF
TGTGCCAGCAGTTACGTGGCGGGAGGGCCCTACGAGCAGTACTTC
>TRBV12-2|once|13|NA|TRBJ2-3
CASRLDSADTQYF
TGTGCAAGTCGCTTAGATTCGGCAGATACGCAGTATTTT
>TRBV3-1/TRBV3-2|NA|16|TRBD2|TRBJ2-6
CASSQAGGSGANVLTF
TGTGCCAGCAGCCAAGCGGGGGGTTCTGGGGCCAACGTCCTGACTTTC
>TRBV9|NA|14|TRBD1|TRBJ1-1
CASTPQGGNTEAFF
TGTGCCAGCACCCCTCAGGGGGGGAACACTGAAGCTTTCTTT
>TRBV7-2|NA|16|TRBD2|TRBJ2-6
CASRSSAGAGANVLTF
TGTGCCAGCAGGAGTTCAGCGGGAGCCGGGGCCAACGTCCTGACTTTC
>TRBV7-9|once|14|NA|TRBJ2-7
CASSPLAVSYEQYF
TGTGCCAGCAGCCCACTAGCTGTCTCCTACGAGCAGTACTTC
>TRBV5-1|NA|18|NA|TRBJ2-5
CASSLGGHQGIRQETQYF
TGCGCCAGCAGCTTGGGTGGACACCAGGGCATTCGGCAAGAGACCCAGTACTTC
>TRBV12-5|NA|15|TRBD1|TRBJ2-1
CASGARTGVDNEQFF
TGTGCTAGTGGAGCCCGGACAGGGGTTGACAATGAGCAGTTCTTC
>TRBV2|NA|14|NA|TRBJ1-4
CASLLGNANEKLFF
TGTGCCAGCTTGTTGGGCAATGCTAATGAAAAACTGTTTTTT
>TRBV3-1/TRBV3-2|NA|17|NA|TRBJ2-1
CASSQTGGQSSYNEQFF
TGTGCCAGCAGCCAAACGGGCGGGCAAAGCTCCTACAATGAGCAGTTCTTC
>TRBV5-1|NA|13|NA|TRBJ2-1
CASSLQTNNEQFF
TGCGCCAGCAGCTTACAGACTAACAATGAGCAGTTCTTC
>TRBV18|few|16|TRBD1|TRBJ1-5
CASSPETGASNQPQHF
TGTGCCAGCTCACCAGAGACAGGGGCTAGCAATCAGCCCCAGCATTTT
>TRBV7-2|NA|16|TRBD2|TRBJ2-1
CASSLVPGLVTNEQFF
TGTGCCAGCAGCTTAGTTCCGGGACTAGTGACGAATGAGCAGTTCTTC
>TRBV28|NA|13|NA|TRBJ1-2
CASSLSEVGGYTF
TGTGCCAGCAGTTTGTCCGAGGTAGGCGGCTACACCTTC
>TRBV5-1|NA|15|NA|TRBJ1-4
CASSSGQPTNEKLFF
TGCGCCAGCAGCTCCGGACAGCCAACTAATGAAAAACTGTTTTTT
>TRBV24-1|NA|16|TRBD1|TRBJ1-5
CATSDSRGSGNQPQHF
TGTGCCACCAGTGACTCCAGGGGGTCGGGCAATCAGCCCCAGCATTTT
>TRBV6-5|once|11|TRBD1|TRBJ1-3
CASSPGTAIYF
TGTGCCAGCAGTCCAGGGACAGCCATATATTTT
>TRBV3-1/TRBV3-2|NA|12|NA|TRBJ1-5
CASSSNYQPQHF
TGTGCCAGCAGCTCTAACTATCAGCCCCAGCATTTT
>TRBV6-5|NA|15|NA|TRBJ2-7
CASSWGGGQSREQYF
TGTGCCAGCAGTTGGGGTGGAGGGCAAAGTAGGGAGCAGTACTTC
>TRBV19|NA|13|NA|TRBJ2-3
CASSVAYTDTQYF
TGTGCCAGTAGTGTGGCTTACACAGATACGCAGTATTTT
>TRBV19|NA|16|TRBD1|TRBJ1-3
CASTSLDRKKGNTIYF
TGTGCCAGTACCTCTCTGGACAGGAAAAAAGGAAACACCATATATTTT
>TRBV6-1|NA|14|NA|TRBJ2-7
CASSEGLRAYEQYF
TGTGCCAGCAGTGAAGGACTGAGAGCCTACGAGCAGTACTTC
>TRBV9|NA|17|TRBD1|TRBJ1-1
CASSVGPGGTGETEAFF
TGTGCCAGCAGCGTAGGCCCGGGGGGGACAGGGGAAACTGAAGCTTTCTTT
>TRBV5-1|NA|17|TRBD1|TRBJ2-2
CASSVSMDRVDTGELFF
TGCGCCAGCAGCGTTTCGATGGACAGGGTCGATACCGGGGAGCTGTTTTTT
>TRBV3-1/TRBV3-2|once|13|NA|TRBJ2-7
CASSRTDYYEQYF
TGTGCCAGCAGCCGGACTGATTACTACGAGCAGTACTTC
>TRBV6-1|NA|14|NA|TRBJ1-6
CASSEVLGKSPLHF
TGTGCCAGCAGTGAAGTGTTGGGCAAGTCACCCCTCCACTTT
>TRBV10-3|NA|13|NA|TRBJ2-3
CAISGGRGDTQYF
TGTGCCATCAGTGGAGGAAGGGGAGATACGCAGTATTTT
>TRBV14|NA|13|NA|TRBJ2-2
CASSPYLGGELFF
TGTGCCAGCAGCCCTTACCTCGGCGGGGAGCTGTTTTTT
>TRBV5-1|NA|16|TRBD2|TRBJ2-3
CASSSRTSDFTDTQYF
TGCGCCAGCAGCTCCCGGACTAGCGACTTCACAGATACGCAGTATTTT
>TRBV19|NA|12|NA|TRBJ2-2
CATRRDSGELFF
TGTGCCACTCGACGGGACTCCGGGGAGCTGTTTTTT
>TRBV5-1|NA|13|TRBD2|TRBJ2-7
CASSPGAGGEQYF
TGCGCCAGCAGCCCGGGGGCGGGAGGCGAGCAGTACTTC
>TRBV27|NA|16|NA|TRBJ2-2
CASSLSGTTNTGELFF
TGTGCCAGCAGTTTAAGTGGGACAACGAACACCGGGGAGCTGTTTTTT
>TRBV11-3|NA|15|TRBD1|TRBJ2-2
CASSLGQGASGELFF
TGTGCCAGCAGCTTAGGACAGGGGGCGTCCGGGGAGCTGTTTTTT
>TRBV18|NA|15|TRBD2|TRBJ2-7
CASSQTSGSSYEQYF
TGTGCCAGCTCACAAACTAGCGGGAGCTCCTACGAGCAGTACTTC